Sequencing of this T cell receptor (beta chain) was carried out in a study of blood T cells in healthy people across ages. The CDR3 is 15 residues long. The germline V gene encodes CDR1 SNHLY and CDR2 FYNNEI. Trimming took 6 bases from V and 4 from J, leaving 16 bases between them. Notes on the study in general: Whereas aged donors had fewer naive CD4+ cells, long-lived donors had more of them and higher diversity.

A second about 6 to 12 cycle PCR used barcoded and J-beta primers. Each CDR3 protein gets one entry after TCRdb re-called the 5' RACE reads with MiXCR. The sample yields 270,000 or so distinct CDR3 sequences, less than 30% seen once. Note on this clonotype: The antigen is undetermined.

This chain uses TRBV2 with TRBJ1-5, with a tentative D call TRBD1 (6 bases). This clonotype originated in a woman aged 70-85 years in good health. The sequenced sample consisted of blood. The CDR3 spells CASSQDRVPNQPQHF. CDR3 sequence (DNA): TGTGCCAGCAGCCAGGACAGAGTCCCTAATCAGCCCCAGCATTTT.